The 22 T cell receptor beta chains reported below all come from one sample, sequenced in a study of shared clonotypes between healthy human individuals. Naive CD8 populations comprised CD45RO-negative cells positively selected for CCR7, excluding terminally differentiated effector memory CD45RA+ cells. Data came from immunoSEQ multiplex PCR; TCRdb stores just in-frame clones and leaves some out. This sample has about 870,000 clones, with 85% to 95% found just once. Sequencing input: naive CD8+ T cells sorted from blood. These receptors were taken from a man younger than 45 in good health.

V usage is TRBV7-6 and J usage is TRBJ2-4; weak D call: TRBD1 (6 bases). CDR3 length: 14 amino acids. V was shortened by 1 base and J by 9 bases, with 13 bases between the two germline ends. Germline CDR1 SGHVS, CDR2 FNYEAQ. The CDR3 DNA follows: TGTGCCAGCAGCTTAGTTGCAGCAGGGGTCATTCAGTACTTC. Protein: CASSLVAAGVIQYF.

The chain uses TRBV4-1 and TRBJ2-1; 14 bases agree with TRBD2. The trim removed 4 bases at V and 7 bases at J, leaving 3 bases unmatched. The CDR3 length is 15 residues. CDR1 and CDR2 from the germline V gene are MGHRA and YSYEKL. CDR3 sequence: CASSPGLAGANEQFF. The CDR3 DNA is TGCGCCAGCAGCCCGGGACTAGCGGGAGCGAATGAGCAGTTCTTC.

This CDR3 is CASSHPRGGYNEQFF. DNA of the CDR3: TGTGCCAGCAGCCACCCGCGGGGGGGCTACAATGAGCAGTTCTTC. This chain links TRBV28 with TRBJ2-1, with 9 bases lining up with TRBD2. Trimming at V came to 6 bases and at J to 3 bases, leaving 6 bases not matched to a gene. In germline, CDR1 is MDHEN, CDR2 SYDVKM. The CDR3 is made up of 15 amino acids.

This chain connects TRBV28 to TRBJ1-5, with 10 bases matching TRBD1. This CDR3 is 15 amino acids long. V gave up 6 bases and J gave up 5 bases; unmatched junction bases: 7. Per germline, CDR1 MDHEN and CDR2 SYDVKM. CDR3 sequence reads: CASRKRDRGDQPQHF. The CDR3, as DNA: TGTGCCAGCAGAAAGCGGGACAGGGGTGATCAGCCCCAGCATTTT.

This sequence joins TRBV19 and TRBJ2-7; 9 bases map to TRBD1. With 2 bases clipped from V and 2 bases from J, the junction kept 7 bases outside the gene matches. CDR1 and CDR2 from the germline V gene are LNHDA and SQIVND (reference sequence). This CDR3 comprises 16 residues. CDR3 sequence reads: CASSIFGTGTTYEQYF. The CDR3 DNA sequence: TGTGCCAGTAGTATATTCGGGACAGGGACGACCTACGAGCAGTACTTC.

V is TRBV15 and J is TRBJ2-1; 7 bases are a match to TRBD2. Germline CDR1 is LNHNV and CDR2 is YYDKDF (reference sequence). The CDR3 length is 16 residues. Unmatched junction bases numbered 6, after V lost 2 bases and J lost 2 bases. The CDR3 spells CATSRLTSLTYNEQFF. Written as DNA, the CDR3 is TGTGCCACCAGCAGATTGACTAGCCTCACCTACAATGAGCAGTTCTTC. Combining the CDR3 with reference TRBV15 and TRBJ2-1 gives the whole variable domain DAMVIQNPRYQVTQFGKPVTLSCSQTLNHNVMYWYQQKSSQAPKLLFHYYDKDFNNEADTPDNFQSRRPNTSFCFLDIRSPGLGDTAMYLCATSRLTSLTYNEQFFGPGTRLTVL.

As DNA, the CDR3 is TGTGCCAGCAGTGAATGGGGGGAGAATGAAAAACTGTTTTTT. It specifies CASSEWGENEKLFF. The V and J genes are TRBV28 and TRBJ1-4; a weak D match, TRBD1 (5 bases). CDR3 length equals 14 residues. Germline CDR1 MDHEN, CDR2 SYDVKM. V lost 5 bases, J lost 5 bases, and 12 bases lay in between.

The V gene is TRBV7-2, the J gene TRBJ1-5, with 7 bases aligning to TRBD1. Losses at the gene ends were 4 bases for V and 4 bases for J; bases not matched to a gene: 7. The CDR3 loop spans 15 amino acids. Germline-derived CDR1 and CDR2 are SGHTA and FQGNSA. The CDR3 spells CASSSSRDRNQPQHF. Written as DNA, the CDR3 is TGTGCCAGCAGCTCCTCCAGGGACAGAAATCAGCCCCAGCATTTT.

The gene calls are TRBV7-9 and TRBJ2-7; 9 nucleotides align to TRBD2. The CDR3 runs to 16 residues. Trimming removed 5 bases from V and 3 bases from J; junction bases left unmatched: 11. The germline gives CDR1 SEHNR, CDR2 FQNEAQ (reference sequence). CDR3 residues: CASSQNRGLAIYEQYF. In nucleotides, the CDR3 is TGTGCCAGCAGCCAAAATCGGGGACTAGCAATCTACGAGCAGTACTTC.

J is TRBJ2-3 and V is TRBV30; 12 nucleotides match TRBD2. Trimming at V came to 4 bases and at J to 4 bases, leaving 6 bases not matched to a gene. This CDR3 region has 15 residues. CDR1 and CDR2 (germline): GTSNPN, SVGIG (reference sequence). DNA of the CDR3: TGTGCCTGGACTAGCGGGAGGGCGGGTTCAGATACGCAGTATTTT. The encoded protein is CAWTSGRAGSDTQYF.

CDR3 in amino acids: CASSQDVSGQRYGYTF. Written as DNA, the CDR3 is TGTGCCAGCAGCCAAGATGTTTCGGGACAGCGTTATGGCTACACCTTC. The V call is TRBV14, the J call TRBJ1-2; the match to TRBD1 covers 7 bases. The CDR3 runs 16 residues. The germline gives CDR1 SGHDN, CDR2 FVKESK. After removal of 0 bases from V and 5 bases from J, the junction contained 9 bases not matched to a gene.

The CDR3 reads CASSSMGGQYF. The CDR3 DNA reads TGTGCCAGCTCCTCCATGGGAGGGCAGTACTTC. The chain has TRBV7-6 and TRBJ2-7; possible D gene TRBD2, 6 bases. The ends were cut back, 8 bases at V and 9 bases at J, with 14 bases in the middle. There are 11 residues in the CDR3. CDR1 is SGHVS and CDR2 is FNYEAQ in the germline V gene.

The chain uses TRBV7-2 and TRBJ2-3; 13 bases line up with TRBD2. J lost 2 bases, V lost 5 bases, and 7 bases had no gene match. The CDR3 sequence is 17 residues long. Germline V lookup: CDR1 SGHTA, CDR2 FQGNSA. Here the CDR3 reads CASSKHGTSGVTDTQYF. The CDR3 coding sequence is TGTGCCAGCAGCAAACATGGGACTAGCGGGGTCACAGATACGCAGTATTTT.

A remark on this clone: The identical CDR3 is also encoded by other nucleotide sequences in the sample. The chain carries TRBV27 and TRBJ2-7; no clear D. V lost 6 bases to trimming and J lost 0 bases, with 12 bases between them. Germline loops: CDR1 MNHEY, CDR2 SMNVEV (reference sequence). The CDR3 is made up of 14 amino acids. The CDR3 DNA is TGTGCCAGCAGCAGAGCGAGTAGCTCCTACGAGCAGTACTTC. This encodes CASSRASSSYEQYF.

The chain carries TRBV19 and TRBJ1-1; possible D gene TRBD1, 5 bases. The V gene lost 5 bases and the J gene lost 6 bases, with 13 bases spanning the gap. The CDR3 spans 13 residues. Germline V CDR1 and CDR2: LNHDA, SQIVND (reference sequence). Here the CDR3 reads CASSAQGWAEAFF. The CDR3 coding sequence is TGTGCCAGTAGTGCCCAGGGTTGGGCTGAAGCTTTCTTT.

This chain joins TRBV9 and TRBJ2-2; 11 nucleotides match TRBD1. Per the germline V gene, CDR1 is SGDLS and CDR2 is YYNGEE. V shed 2 bases, J shed 3 bases, and the junction held 6 bases outside the gene matches. This CDR3 comprises 17 residues. This CDR3 reads CASSVGTGGRYTGELFF. CDR3 DNA: TGTGCCAGCAGCGTCGGGACAGGGGGAAGGTACACCGGGGAGCTGTTTTTT.

The chain recombines TRBV7-9 with TRBJ1-3; 7 bases align to TRBD1. V dropped 8 bases and J dropped 0; count of bases not matched to a gene: 16. CDR1 and CDR2 (germline): SEHNR, FQNEAQ (reference sequence). The CDR3 runs to 18 residues. The CDR3 sequence is CASGTANSKFSSGNTIYF. The CDR3 DNA follows: TGTGCCAGCGGGACAGCTAACTCAAAATTTTCCTCTGGAAACACCATATATTTT. The variable domain in full, completed from reference TRBV7-9 and TRBJ1-3, reads DTGVSQNPRHKITKRGQNVTFRCDPISEHNRLYWYRQTLGQGPEFLTYFQNEAQLEKSRLLSDRFSAERPKGSFSTLEIQRTEQGDSAMYLCASGTANSKFSSGNTIYFGEGSWLTVV.

The rearrangement uses TRBV11-2 and TRBJ2-5, with D perhaps matching TRBD1 or TRBD2 (5 bases each). The V end lost 5 bases, the J end lost 5 bases, and 18 bases lay between the germline ends. The CDR3 spans 15 residues. CDR1 is SGHAT and CDR2 is FQNNGV in the germline V gene. The CDR3 loop reads CASSPGPRTKETQYF. In DNA form, the CDR3 reads TGTGCCAGCAGCCCGGGGCCCCGAACCAAGGAGACCCAGTACTTC.

This chain connects TRBV27 to TRBJ2-3; D gene unclear. From germline, CDR1 is MNHEY and CDR2 SMNVEV (reference sequence). The CDR3 totals 15 residues. Between the trimmed V and J ends, which lost 3 bases and 2 bases, there was a span of 12 bases. CDR3 in amino acids: CASSFEGIHTDTQYF. CDR3 DNA sequence: TGTGCCAGCAGTTTCGAAGGGATTCACACAGATACGCAGTATTTT.

The gene calls are TRBV7-8 and TRBJ2-3; D could derive from TRBD1 or TRBD2 (7 bases each). Germline assignment: CDR1 SGHVS and CDR2 FQNEAQ. The CDR3 spans 16 residues. The V and J ends lost 5 bases and 3 bases respectively, with 18 bases between them. CDR3 sequence (DNA): TGTGCCAGCAGCACTGCAGGGGGGGGTTGGACAGATACGCAGTATTTT. It translates to CASSTAGGGWTDTQYF.

V gene TRBV7-9 combines with J gene TRBJ2-2; 9 bases map to TRBD2. CDR3 length: 17 amino acids. The V gene end was trimmed by 3 bases and the J gene end by 6 bases; junction bases not matched to a gene: 11. Germline CDR1 and CDR2: SEHNR and FQNEAQ (reference sequence). CDR3 amino acids: CASSFPSGRRFPGELFF. DNA of the CDR3: TGTGCCAGCAGCTTCCCAAGCGGGAGGAGGTTTCCCGGGGAGCTGTTTTTT.

This sequence joins TRBV9 and TRBJ1-2, with a tentative D call TRBD1 (6 bases). The CDR3 runs to 13 residues. Trimming took off 0 bases at V and 4 bases at J, with 7 bases between the two ends. Germline loops: CDR1 SGDLS, CDR2 YYNGEE. The CDR3 loop is CASSVEGVYGYTF. The CDR3 DNA follows: TGTGCCAGCAGCGTAGAGGGGGTCTATGGCTACACCTTC.